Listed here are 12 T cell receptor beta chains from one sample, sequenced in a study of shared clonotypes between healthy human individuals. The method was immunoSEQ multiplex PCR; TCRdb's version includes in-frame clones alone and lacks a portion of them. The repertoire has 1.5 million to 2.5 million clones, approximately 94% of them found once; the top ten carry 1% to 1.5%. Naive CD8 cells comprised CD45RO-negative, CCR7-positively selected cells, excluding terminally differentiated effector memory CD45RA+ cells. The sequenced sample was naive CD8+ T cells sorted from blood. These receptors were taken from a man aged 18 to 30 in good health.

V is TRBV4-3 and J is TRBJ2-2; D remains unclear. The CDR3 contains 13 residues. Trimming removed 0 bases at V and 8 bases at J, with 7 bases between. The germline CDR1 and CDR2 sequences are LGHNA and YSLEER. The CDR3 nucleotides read TGCGCCAGCAGCCAAGATGGTGAGGGGGAGCTGTTTTTT. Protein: CASSQDGEGELFF.

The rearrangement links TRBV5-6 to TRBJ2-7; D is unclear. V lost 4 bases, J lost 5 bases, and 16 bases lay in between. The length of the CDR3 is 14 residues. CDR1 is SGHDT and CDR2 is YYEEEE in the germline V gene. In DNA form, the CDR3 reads TGTGCCAGCAGCCCCGGTCTCCCAGGAGACGAGCAGTACTTC. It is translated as CASSPGLPGDEQYF.

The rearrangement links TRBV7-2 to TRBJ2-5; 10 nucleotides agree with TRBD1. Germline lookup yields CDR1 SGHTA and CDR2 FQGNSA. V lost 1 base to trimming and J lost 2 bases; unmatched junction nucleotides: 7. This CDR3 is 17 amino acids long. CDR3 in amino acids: CASSLEVTGGFQETQYF. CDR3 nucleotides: TGTGCCAGCAGCTTAGAGGTGACAGGGGGCTTTCAAGAGACCCAGTACTTC.

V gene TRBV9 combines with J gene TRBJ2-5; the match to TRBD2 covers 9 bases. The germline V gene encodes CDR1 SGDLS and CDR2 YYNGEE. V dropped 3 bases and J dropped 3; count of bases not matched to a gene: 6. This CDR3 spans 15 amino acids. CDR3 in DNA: TGTGCCAGCAGCGACCCGGGACTAGCTAAAGAGACCCAGTACTTC. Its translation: CASSDPGLAKETQYF.

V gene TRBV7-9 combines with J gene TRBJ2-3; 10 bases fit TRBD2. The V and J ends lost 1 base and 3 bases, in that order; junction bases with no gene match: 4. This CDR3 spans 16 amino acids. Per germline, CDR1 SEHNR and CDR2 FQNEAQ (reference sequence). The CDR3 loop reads CASSLGTSGATDTQYF. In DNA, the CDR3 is TGTGCCAGCAGCTTAGGGACTAGCGGAGCTACAGATACGCAGTATTTT.

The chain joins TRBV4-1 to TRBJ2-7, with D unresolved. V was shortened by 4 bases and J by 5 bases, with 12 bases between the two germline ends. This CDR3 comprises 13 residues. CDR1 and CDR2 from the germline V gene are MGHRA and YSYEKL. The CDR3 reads CASSLLVSDEQYF. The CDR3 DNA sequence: TGCGCCAGCAGCCTCCTAGTTTCGGACGAGCAGTACTTC.

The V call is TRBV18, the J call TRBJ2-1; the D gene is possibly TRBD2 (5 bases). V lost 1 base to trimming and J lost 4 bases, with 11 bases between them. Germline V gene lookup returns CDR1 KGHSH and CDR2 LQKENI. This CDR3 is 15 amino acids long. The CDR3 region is CASSPLVSEYNEQFF. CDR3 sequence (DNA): TGTGCCAGCTCACCACTGGTTAGCGAATACAATGAGCAGTTCTTC.

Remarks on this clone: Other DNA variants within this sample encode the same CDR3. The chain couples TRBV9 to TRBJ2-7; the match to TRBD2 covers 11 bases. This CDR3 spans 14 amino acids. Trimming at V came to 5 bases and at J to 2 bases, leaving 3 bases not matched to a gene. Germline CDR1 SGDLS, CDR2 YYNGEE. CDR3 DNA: TGTGCCAGCAGTCTAGCGGGGGGAACCTACGAGCAGTACTTC. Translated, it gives CASSLAGGTYEQYF.

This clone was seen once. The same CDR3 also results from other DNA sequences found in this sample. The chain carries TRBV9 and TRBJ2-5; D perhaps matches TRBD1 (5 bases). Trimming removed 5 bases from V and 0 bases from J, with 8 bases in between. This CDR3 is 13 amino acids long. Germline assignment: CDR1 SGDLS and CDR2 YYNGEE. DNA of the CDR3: TGTGCCAGCAGTAGGGGAAACCAAGAGACCCAGTACTTC. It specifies CASSRGNQETQYF.

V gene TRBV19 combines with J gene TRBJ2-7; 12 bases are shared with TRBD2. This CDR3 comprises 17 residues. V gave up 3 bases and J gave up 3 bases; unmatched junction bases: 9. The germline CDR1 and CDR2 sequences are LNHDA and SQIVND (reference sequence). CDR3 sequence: CASSMQTSGRVLYEQYF. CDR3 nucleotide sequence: TGTGCCAGTAGTATGCAGACTAGCGGGAGAGTACTCTACGAGCAGTACTTC.

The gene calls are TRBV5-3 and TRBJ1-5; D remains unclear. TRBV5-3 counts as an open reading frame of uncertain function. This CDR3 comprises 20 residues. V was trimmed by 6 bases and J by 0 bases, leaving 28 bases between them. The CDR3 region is CARIAASRPGRSYSNQPQHF. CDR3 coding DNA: TGTGCCAGAATTGCAGCGAGTCGTCCAGGCCGGTCTTATAGCAATCAGCCCCAGCATTTT.

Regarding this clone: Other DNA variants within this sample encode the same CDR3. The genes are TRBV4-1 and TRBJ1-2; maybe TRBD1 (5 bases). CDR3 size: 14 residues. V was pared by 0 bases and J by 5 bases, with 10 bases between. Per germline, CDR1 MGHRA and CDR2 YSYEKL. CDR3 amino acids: CASSQDTGDYGYTF. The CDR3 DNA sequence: TGCGCCAGCAGCCAAGATACAGGAGATTATGGCTACACCTTC.